This T cell receptor beta chain was sequenced for a study of cytomegalovirus exposure and HLA in healthy donors. On this clone: The target antigen is unknown.

The PCR contained 60 Vbeta and 13 Jbeta primers. Assay: immunoSEQ multiplex PCR; the TCRdb copy retains only in-frame clones and omits some. The data show 140,000 to 150,000 clones, roughly 85% seen once. The study's findings and limits: As immune exposure information, only CMV serostatus was available. Cytomegalovirus association was listed for 164 TCR beta chains. With later analysis, a missense DCLRE1C variant became linked to TCR beta V- and J-gene trimming. It was shown in a later analysis that HLA-associated TCR beta chains were more clonally expanded than other, equally common chains.

CDR1 MDHEN and CDR2 SYDVKM come from the germline V gene. With 3 bases removed from V and 7 bases from J, the gap between germline ends came to 12 bases. The CDR3 sequence is 13 residues long. The V and J genes are TRBV28 and TRBJ1-2; D unclear. The sequenced sample consisted of PBMCs. This TCR derives from a male donor in good health and CMV-seronegative. The CDR3 bases are TGTGCCAGCAGTTTCCGACTAGTGAGTGGCTACACCTTC. This encodes CASSFRLVSGYTF.